Sequencing of this TCR beta chain was carried out in a study of blood T cell repertoires in COVID-19. The CDR3 sequence is 15 residues long. Trimming left V 5 bases short and J 2 bases short, with 13 bases between. Germline CDR1 is MDHEN and CDR2 is SYDVKM. This table comes from immunoSEQ multiplex PCR, and its TCRdb copy is limited to in-frame clones, with some not included. The sample shows fewer than 350,000 clones, around nine tenths of them seen only once. The specimen sequenced was PBMCs or T cells enriched from blood (not recorded which). The chain uses TRBV28 and TRBJ1-5; no firm D call. The clonotype comes from a man aged 55 to 70 who had recovered from COVID-19. The CDR3 sequence: CASSTISGGNQPQHF. The CDR3 nucleotides are TGTGCCAGCAGTACGATCTCCGGAGGCAATCAGCCCCAGCATTTT.